The present TCR beta chain was sequenced within a study of graft-versus-host responses after intestinal transplantation. Across the study: Each recipient received a multivisceral, liver-intestinal, or isolated intestinal graft. Among the recipients, all got anti-thymocyte globulin induction and then tacrolimus and steroids for approximately 3 years.

This clone was counted a few times. What it binds is not known. V gave up 2 bases and J gave up 4 bases; unmatched junction bases: 10. From germline, CDR1 is KGHSH and CDR2 LQKENI. This CDR3 has 16 amino acids. General observations from the study: High graft-versus-host to host-versus-graft T cell clonal ratios marked allografts of patients with graft-donor macrochimerism. Among circulating GvH clones, peak levels were associated with early post-transplant declines in HvG clones.

Sequencing used immunoSEQ multiplex PCR; TCRdb keeps in-frame clones, though not all of them. In the table there are about 38,000 clones, less than 90% of which are singletons. This material consisted of PBMCs, taken 1070 days after transplant. The sequence derives from a human patient who received an intestinal transplant, so some T cells may come from the graft donor. The chain joins TRBV18 to TRBJ2-7; TRBD1 matches 8 bases. CDR3 sequence reads: CASSPMAPGGLYEQYF. The CDR3 nucleotides read TGTGCCAGCTCACCAATGGCGCCAGGGGGCTTGTACGAGCAGTACTTC.